These 25 T cell receptor beta chains were sequenced from one sample in a study of blood T cell repertoires in COVID-19. This table comes from immunoSEQ multiplex PCR, and its TCRdb copy is limited to in-frame clones, with some not included. The profile shows 45,000 to 60,000 clones, roughly 87% of them singletons. Sequenced: peripheral blood. The receptors come from a man aged 60-69 years with acute or convalescent COVID-19.

CDR3 residues: CASSQDIGAMVTEAFF. The CDR3 coding sequence is TGTGCCAGCAGCCAAGATATAGGGGCGATGGTCACTGAAGCTTTCTTT. The genes are TRBV3-1 (or the pseudogene TRBV3-2) and TRBJ1-1, with D perhaps matching TRBD1 (5 bases). Deletions cut 0 bases from V and 4 bases from J, with 15 bases between. CDR3 length equals 16 residues. Germline V gene sequence: CDR1 LGHDT, CDR2 YNNKEL (reference sequence).

The V and J genes are TRBV7-3 and TRBJ2-1, with 7 nucleotides matching TRBD2. The CDR3 extends over 16 amino acids. In germline, CDR1 is SGHTA, CDR2 FQGTGA. V dropped 2 bases and J dropped 5; count of bases not matched to a gene: 9. This CDR3 reads CASSLSGTTSNNEQFF. The DNA of the CDR3 is TGTGCCAGCAGCTTATCGGGGACTACTTCAAACAATGAGCAGTTCTTC.

The chain joins TRBV19 to TRBJ1-5; D gene ambiguous. V lost 7 bases and J 2 bases, leaving 6 bases between the germline ends. The CDR3 has 12 residues. Germline V gene data show CDR1 as LNHDA and CDR2 as SQIVND (reference sequence). CDR3 nucleotides: TGTGCCAGTAAATCTGGCAATCAGCCCCAGCATTTT. This sequence encodes CASKSGNQPQHF.

The chain has TRBV5-1 and TRBJ2-5; the D is unclear. The CDR3 has 15 residues. V lost 0 bases, J lost 1 base, and 10 bases lay in between. The germline gives CDR1 SGHRS, CDR2 YFSETQ. The CDR3 sequence: CASSLVTKSQETQYF. The CDR3 DNA reads TGCGCCAGCAGCTTGGTTACTAAAAGCCAAGAGACCCAGTACTTC.

V and J are TRBV7-8 and TRBJ2-7; TRBD2 matches at 10 bases. The V segment lost 3 bases and the J segment 6 bases; nucleotides outside the gene matches: 5. The CDR3 sequence is 14 residues long. The germline CDR1 and CDR2 sequences are SGHVS and FQNEAQ. The chain's CDR3 is CASSFSGGPGEQYF. Here the CDR3 DNA reads TGTGCCAGCAGCTTTAGCGGGGGGCCCGGCGAGCAGTACTTC. Combining the CDR3 with reference TRBV7-8 and TRBJ2-7 gives the whole variable domain GAGVSQSPRYKVAKRGQDVALRCDPISGHVSLFWYQQALGQGPEFLTYFQNEAQLDKSGLPSDRFFAERPEGSVSTLKIQRTQQEDSAVYLCASSFSGGPGEQYFGPGTRLTVT.

This clone was detected once. The chain links TRBV2 to TRBJ1-4; D is undetermined. The CDR3 extends over 16 amino acids. The germline V gene encodes CDR1 SNHLY and CDR2 FYNNEI. Trimming took 0 bases from V and 2 from J, leaving 10 bases between them. The CDR3 loop reads CASSEALRGTNEKLFF. DNA of the CDR3: TGTGCCAGCAGTGAAGCGCTTCGGGGTACTAATGAAAAACTGTTTTTT. Drawing the rest from reference TRBV2 and TRBJ1-4, the complete variable domain is EPEVTQTPSHQVTQMGQEVILRCVPISNHLYFYWYRQILGQKVEFLVSFYNNEISEKSEIFDDQFSVERPDGSNFTLKIRSTKLEDSAMYFCASSEALRGTNEKLFFGSGTQLSVL.

CDR3: CASTPGIIDSVLHGYTF. The CDR3, as DNA: TGTGCCAGCACTCCCGGGATTATAGACTCAGTGTTGCATGGCTACACCTTC. The chain couples TRBV27 to TRBJ1-2; D is ambiguous. Trimming stripped 7 bases from V and 6 bases from J, with 27 bases between. This CDR3 contains 17 residues. Germline CDR1 reads MNHEY; CDR2 reads SMNVEV (reference sequence).

A single count supports this clone. This chain links TRBV10-1 with TRBJ2-3; tentatively, D is TRBD1 (6 bases). The CDR3 length is 13 residues. Germline CDR1 WNHNN, CDR2 SYGVQD (reference sequence). V shed 8 bases and J shed 0 bases, with 9 bases lying between them. The DNA of the CDR3 is TGCGCCAGCCAGGACAGTAGCACAGATACGCAGTATTTT. It encodes CASQDSSTDTQYF.

The chain is built from TRBV7-9 and TRBJ1-1, with a weak D call TRBD1 (5 bases). Germline CDR1 reads SEHNR; CDR2 reads FQNEAQ (reference sequence). The CDR3 runs to 13 residues. V lost 5 bases and J 7 bases, leaving 14 bases between the germline ends. The chain's CDR3 is CASSASGGGEAFF. In DNA form, the CDR3 reads TGTGCCAGCAGCGCCAGTGGGGGAGGTGAAGCTTTCTTT.

This clone was detected once. The V call is TRBV7-9, the J call TRBJ1-2, with 7 positions matching TRBD1. With V trimmed by 5 bases and J by 2 bases, 8 bases remained unmatched. Germline CDR1 and CDR2: SEHNR and FQNEAQ (reference sequence). The CDR3 consists of 15 residues. The chain's CDR3 is CASSTKGGQNYGYTF. The DNA for the CDR3 is TGTGCCAGCAGCACGAAAGGGGGACAGAACTATGGCTACACCTTC.

The V and J genes are TRBV10-1 and TRBJ2-1; 12 nucleotides match TRBD1. The J segment lost 9 bases and the V segment lost 9 bases, leaving 9 bases of the junction unmatched. The CDR3 spans 14 residues. Germline V lookup: CDR1 WNHNN, CDR2 SYGVQD (reference sequence). CDR3 DNA: TGCGCCAGAATCCGGGACAGGGGGCTGGTTGAGCAGTTCTTC. Amino acid sequence: CARIRDRGLVEQFF.

This rearrangement joins TRBV3-1 (or the pseudogene TRBV3-2) to TRBJ2-4; tentatively, D is TRBD1 (6 bases). V was shortened by 3 bases and J by 5 bases, with 17 bases between the two germline ends. The germline CDR1 and CDR2 sequences are LGHDT and YNNKEL (reference sequence). This CDR3 region has 16 residues. The CDR3 bases are TGTGCCAGCAGCCAGGGGACACTCAGACGACAAAACATTCAGTACTTC. Translated, it gives CASSQGTLRRQNIQYF.

The chain employs TRBV7-2 and TRBJ1-5; 7 bases map to TRBD1. This CDR3 is built from 14 residues. Germline V gives CDR1 SGHTA, CDR2 FQGNSA. J gave up 7 bases and V 5 bases, and 8 bases lay outside the gene matches. The CDR3 sequence: CASSAAQGGQPQHF. CDR3 coding DNA: TGTGCCAGCAGCGCCGCCCAGGGGGGACAGCCCCAGCATTTT.

The J gene is TRBJ2-5, the V gene TRBV18; possible D gene TRBD1, 6 bases. With 3 bases removed from V and 3 bases from J, the gap between germline ends came to 11 bases. The CDR3 totals 14 residues. Germline loops: CDR1 KGHSH, CDR2 LQKENI. The CDR3 loop reads CASSPFSGEETQYF. The CDR3 DNA reads as TGTGCCAGCTCACCTTTCTCAGGGGAAGAGACCCAGTACTTC.

This clone was counted a single time. The chain has TRBV9 and TRBJ1-2, with 8 bases identical to TRBD1. J was trimmed by 5 bases and V by 3 bases; bases with no gene match: 6. Germline V CDR1 and CDR2: SGDLS, YYNGEE. The CDR3 totals 14 residues. Here the CDR3 DNA reads TGTGCCAGCAGCGAAGGACAGGGACTTTATGGCTACACCTTC. The encoded protein is CASSEGQGLYGYTF.

This sequence joins TRBV5-1 and TRBJ1-1; 8 nucleotides line up with TRBD1. This CDR3 is built from 15 residues. Germline CDR1 SGHRS, CDR2 YFSETQ. V shed 4 bases, J shed 1 base, and the junction held 6 bases outside the gene matches. DNA of the CDR3: TGCGCCAGCAGCCGAGGACAGGGCGCGAACACTGAAGCTTTCTTT. Translating gives CASSRGQGANTEAFF.

This clone turned up a few times. This sequence joins TRBV15 and TRBJ1-4; TRBD1 is a possible D gene (5 bases). V was clipped by 0 bases and J by 3 bases, with 8 bases between them. The CDR3 extends over 15 amino acids. The germline gives CDR1 LNHNV, CDR2 YYDKDF (reference sequence). CDR3 sequence reads: CATSRDIGANEKLFF. The DNA of the CDR3 is TGTGCCACCAGCAGAGATATAGGGGCTAATGAAAAACTGTTTTTT.

J is TRBJ1-3 and V is TRBV30, with a weak D call TRBD1 (6 bases). The germline V and J ends were trimmed by 5 bases and 4 bases, with 15 bases remaining between them. Germline V gives CDR1 GTSNPN, CDR2 SVGIG (reference sequence). CDR3 length: 14 amino acids. CDR3 amino acids: CAWGGGTRGNTIYF. Written as DNA, the CDR3 is TGTGCCTGGGGCGGGGGGACACGAGGAAACACCATATATTTT.

The chain is built from TRBV5-1 and TRBJ1-6, with no clear D. CDR1 and CDR2 (germline): SGHRS, YFSETQ. CDR3 length: 13 amino acids. Trimming took off 4 bases at V and 9 bases at J, with 11 bases between the two ends. The CDR3 nucleotides are TGCGCCAGCAGCGAAGAGCTAGGTTCACCCCTCCACTTT. Its protein product is CASSEELGSPLHF.

The CDR3 loop is CASSGGQTSSYNEQFF. DNA of the CDR3: TGTGCCAGCAGCGGGGGACAGACCAGCTCCTACAATGAGCAGTTCTTC. The rearrangement links TRBV5-4 to TRBJ2-1; TRBD1 aligns across 7 bases. Trimming cost V 4 bases and J 0 bases; bases outside gene matches: 7. Germline CDR1 and CDR2: SGHNT and YYREEE (reference sequence). The CDR3 is 16 amino acids.

The V call is TRBV5-1, the J call TRBJ1-4, with TRBD1 as a possible D gene (5 bases). Trimming shortened V by 6 bases and J by 5 bases, and 14 bases separated the two germline ends. The CDR3 consists of 14 residues. The germline V gene has CDR1 SGHRS and CDR2 YFSETQ. CDR3 sequence: CASTRGERNEKLFF. CDR3 bases: TGCGCCAGCACCCGGGGGGAGAGGAATGAAAAACTGTTTTTT.

The chain carries TRBV10-3 and TRBJ1-4; D is uncertain. From germline, CDR1 is ENHRY and CDR2 SYGVKD. This CDR3 is built from 16 residues. Trimming removed 2 bases from V and 4 bases from J, with 14 bases in between. The CDR3 DNA sequence: TGTGCCATCAGTGAGGCGAAACAGCTATTTAATGAAAAACTGTTTTTT. Its protein is CAISEAKQLFNEKLFF.

The chain joins TRBV19 to TRBJ1-5; perhaps TRBD1 as D (6 bases). The CDR3 consists of 16 residues. Per the germline V gene, CDR1 is LNHDA and CDR2 is SQIVND (reference sequence). The V and J ends lost 8 bases and 1 base respectively, with 18 bases between them. This CDR3 reads CASSTGRGRSNQPQHF. CDR3 nucleotide sequence: TGTGCCAGTTCAACAGGGAGGGGTAGGAGCAATCAGCCCCAGCATTTT.

The chain recombines TRBV6-5 with TRBJ1-6; 8 bases agree with TRBD1. CDR1 and CDR2 from the germline V gene are MNHEY and SVGAGI. V dropped 6 bases and J dropped 7; count of bases not matched to a gene: 5. This CDR3 comprises 14 residues. The CDR3 region is CASRTTGVNSPLHF. In nucleotides, the CDR3 is TGTGCCAGCAGAACGACAGGGGTAAATTCACCCCTCCACTTT.

This chain uses TRBV5-1 with TRBJ2-7, with D hard to call. The germline V gene encodes CDR1 SGHRS and CDR2 YFSETQ. The V and J ends lost 1 base and 0 bases respectively, with 2 bases between them. This CDR3 comprises 12 residues. The CDR3, as DNA: TGCGCCAGCAGCTTGCACTCCTACGAGCAGTACTTC. The encoded protein is CASSLHSYEQYF.